This T cell receptor beta chain was found in a study of blood T cell repertoires in COVID-19. Background on the study: In each case, the material was cDNA or gDNA derived from T cells, B-cell-depleted T cells, or PBMCs.

Libraries were prepared by immunoSEQ multiplex PCR; TCRdb keeps only in-frame clonotypes and omits some of them. The sample records about 270,000 clones, about four fifths being singletons. V gave up 2 bases and J gave up 6 bases, with 7 bases separating them. Germline V lookup: CDR1 SEHNR, CDR2 FQNEAQ (reference sequence). CDR3 size: 12 residues. This clonotype was obtained from a man older than 75 with acute or convalescent COVID-19. Sequences were obtained from peripheral blood. This chain joins TRBV7-9 and TRBJ1-1; no definite D call. CDR3 amino acids: CASSLSNSEAFF. CDR3 DNA sequence: TGTGCCAGCAGCTTAAGTAACTCTGAAGCTTTCTTT. Looking up the rest from reference TRBV7-9 and TRBJ1-1 gives the full variable domain: DTGVSQNPRHKITKRGQNVTFRCDPISEHNRLYWYRQTLGQGPEFLTYFQNEAQLEKSRLLSDRFSAERPKGSFSTLEIQRTEQGDSAMYLCASSLSNSEAFFGQGTRLTVV.